The source of this T cell receptor (beta chain) is a study of shared clonotypes between healthy human individuals. Overall study: Plates per donor: three CD4 naive, three CD4 memory, two CD8 naive, one CD8 memory.

Positive CCR7 selection of CD45RO-negative cells yielded the naive CD8 cells, and terminally differentiated effector memory CD45RA+ cells were excluded. For this clone: Its antigen is undetermined.

V trimming: 2 bases; J trimming: 0 bases; junction bases outside the gene matches: 1. This CDR3 is built from 15 residues. Germline assignment: CDR1 SGHVS and CDR2 FNYEAQ. At the deep level, the assay was run. Sequencing used immunoSEQ multiplex PCR; TCRdb keeps in-frame clones, though not all of them. The data contain around 620,000 clones, about 95% of them singletons. Study-wide results and limits: Against clonotypes common to all four donors, non-shared ones had lower generation probabilities.

Sequenced input: naive CD8+ T cells sorted from blood. The J gene is TRBJ2-1, the V gene TRBV7-6, with 7 bases that match TRBD2. The source of this sequence is a woman aged 25 to 39 in good health. The CDR3 sequence is CASSLTGGSYNEQFF. Written as DNA, the CDR3 is TGTGCCAGCAGCTTAACGGGGGGCTCCTACAATGAGCAGTTCTTC.